This T cell receptor beta chain derives from a study of beta chain features in type 1 diabetes. Study-level results: The study found fewer insertions and more deletions at VDJ junctions in type 1 diabetes patients.

This clone has just a few counts. As yet, its antigen is unknown. Isolated RNA was reverse transcribed in full, so expressed TCRB transcripts were sequenced. Profiling relied on immunoSEQ multiplex PCR, and the TCRdb table lists in-frame clones only, not all of them. This sample yields 900,000 or so clones, of which roughly 15% are seen a single time; around 0.02% belongs to the top ten. The ends were cut back, 3 bases at V and 9 bases at J, with 15 bases in the middle. CDR3 length: 14 residues. The V gene's germline CDR1 is SNHLY and CDR2 FYNNEI. Input material: naive CD4+ T cells from blood. This sequence was found in a woman younger than 30 in good health. The V gene is TRBV2, the J gene TRBJ2-1; D gene uncertain. The CDR3 sequence: CASSEYVGGSEQFF. The CDR3 coding sequence is TGTGCCAGCAGTGAGTATGTGGGCGGCAGTGAGCAGTTCTTC. Combining the CDR3 with reference TRBV2 and TRBJ2-1 gives the whole variable domain EPEVTQTPSHQVTQMGQEVILRCVPISNHLYFYWYRQILGQKVEFLVSFYNNEISEKSEIFDDQFSVERPDGSNFTLKIRSTKLEDSAMYFCASSEYVGGSEQFFGPGTRLTVL.